This is a list of T cell receptor beta chains from one sample in a study of T-cell reconstitution after alpha-beta-depleted transplantation in children. TCRdb re-called the PCR reads through MiXCR, storing one row per CDR3 protein. Here the sample spans 200,000 to 250,000 distinct CDR3 sequences, 8.4% being singletons. Material: PBMCs, mostly from graft donor cells, obtained 360 days after TCRalphabeta/CD19-depleted stem cell transplant. All receptors derive from a male patient under 10 years old who had a stem cell transplant for acute myeloid leukemia, so the T cells may come from the graft donor. The CDR3 runs from the conserved cysteine through the conserved F or W. A D gene is named only where the DNA matches it firmly. Where a row states a size, it is once, few, many or the class of an expanded clone; other rows omit it.

J gene,clone size,D gene,V gene,CDR3 DNA,CDR3 protein
TRBJ2-3,many,NA,TRBV6-5,TGTGCCAGCAGTTACCAGTTCCCGCACACAGATACGCAGTATTTT,CASSYQFPHTDTQYF
TRBJ1-1,many,NA,TRBV10-3,TGTGCCATCAGGGCTCAAAACACTGAAGCTTTCTTT,CAIRAQNTEAFF
TRBJ2-1,NA,TRBD2,TRBV7-2,TGTGCCAGCAGCCCACGTCCTAGCGGGACTACCGACGAGCAGTTCTTC,CASSPRPSGTTDEQFF
TRBJ2-2,many,NA,TRBV12-3/TRBV12-4,TGTGCCAGCAGTCCACACCCGGAGGGGATCGGGGAGCTGTTTTTT,CASSPHPEGIGELFF
TRBJ1-6,many,NA,TRBV20-1,TGCAGTGCCCGTTCGGGGCCGGGTGATTCACCCCTCCACTTT,CSARSGPGDSPLHF
TRBJ2-3,few,TRBD1,TRBV5-1,TGCGCCAGCAGCTTGTCCCCCTCCCGACAGGGGAGGACAGATACGCAGTATTTT,CASSLSPSRQGRTDTQYF
TRBJ2-7,many,NA,TRBV5-1,TGCGCCAGCAGCTCCCTGATGGGCGAGCAGTACTTC,CASSSLMGEQYF
TRBJ2-5,NA,TRBD2,TRBV18,TGTGCCAGCTCACCGGAAAGGGGACTAGCGGGAGAGACCCAGTACTTC,CASSPERGLAGETQYF
TRBJ2-1,few,TRBD1,TRBV20-1,TGCAGTGCGTACTCGACAGGGCCCTTTGACTACAATGAGCAGTTCTTC,CSAYSTGPFDYNEQFF
TRBJ1-5,few,NA,TRBV7-9,TGTGCCGTCACTCAGACAGGTAGTCAGCCCCAGCATTTT,CAVTQTGSQPQHF
TRBJ2-3,NA,TRBD1,TRBV5-1,TGCGCCAGCAGCACGAGGGACAGTAGTCGAGATACGCAGTATTTT,CASSTRDSSRDTQYF
TRBJ2-3,NA,NA,TRBV12-3/TRBV12-4,TGTGCCAGCAAAAAGCTATCCGGGGGAGTTGGAGATACGCAGTATTTT,CASKKLSGGVGDTQYF
TRBJ2-2,many,NA,TRBV12-3/TRBV12-4,TGTGCCAGCAGACCACCTCCCAACACCGGGGAGCTGTTTTTT,CASRPPPNTGELFF
TRBJ2-3,many,TRBD2,TRBV12-3/TRBV12-4,TGTGCCAGCCTAACCCGCACGCCGGTGCTTCTAGCGGGAGCCGTAGATACGCAGTATTTT,CASLTRTPVLLAGAVDTQYF
TRBJ2-5,many,TRBD2,TRBV5-6,TGTGCCAGCAGCCCCGGGACTAGCGGACACCAAGAGACCCAGTACTTC,CASSPGTSGHQETQYF
TRBJ1-5,many,TRBD1,TRBV6-2/TRBV6-3,TGTGCCAGCGACGACTCCGGGACAGGGGATCAGCCCCAGCATTTT,CASDDSGTGDQPQHF
TRBJ2-2,many,TRBD2,TRBV7-8,TGTGCCAGCACCTCGATGGGACTAGCGGGAGGTACCTCGAACACCGGGGAGCTGTTTTTT,CASTSMGLAGGTSNTGELFF
TRBJ2-7,many,TRBD2,TRBV2,TGTGCCAGCAAAGCGGGAGGCGAGCAGTACTTC,CASKAGGEQYF
TRBJ2-4,many,NA,TRBV5-5,TGTGCCAGCAGCTTCTCCCTCGGAAACATTCAGTACTTC,CASSFSLGNIQYF
TRBJ2-3,NA,TRBD1,TRBV7-8,TGTGCCAGCAGCTCAGACAGGGCTGTGGATACGCAGTATTTT,CASSSDRAVDTQYF
TRBJ2-2,NA,NA,TRBV5-1,TGCGCCAGCAGCTTGGCCGTTAGCGCCGGGACCGGGGAGCTGTTTTTT,CASSLAVSAGTGELFF
TRBJ2-3,many,NA,TRBV7-2,TGTGCCAGCAGGCCGCCCAGACTCGCGGATACGCAGTATTTT,CASRPPRLADTQYF
TRBJ1-1,NA,TRBD1,TRBV29-1,TGCAGCGTTGGAAAAGACAGGGTAGAAGCTTTCTTT,CSVGKDRVEAFF
TRBJ2-1,once,TRBD1,TRBV5-1,TGCGCCAGCAGCTTGGGGCCTCAGGGGGCGGGAGAGCAGTTCTTC,CASSLGPQGAGEQFF
TRBJ2-7,many,TRBD1,TRBV10-3,TGTGCCATGGCGGGACAGGGGGTTTCTAACGAGCAGTACTTC,CAMAGQGVSNEQYF
TRBJ1-2,NA,TRBD1,TRBV3-1,TGTGCCAGCAGCCACGTAGACAGGGACCAGAACTATGGCTACACCTTC,CASSHVDRDQNYGYTF
TRBJ2-5,NA,TRBD1,TRBV6-1,TGTGCCAGCAGGGACAGGGAGAGGGGCCAAGAGACCCAGTACTTC,CASRDRERGQETQYF
TRBJ2-1,many,TRBD2,TRBV7-8,TGTGCCAGCAGCTTAGGGGGACTAGCGAGGAATGAGCAGTTCTTC,CASSLGGLARNEQFF
TRBJ2-3,few,NA,TRBV4-3,TGCGCCAGCAGCCGCCTTACTCGCGAAGATACGCAGTATTTT,CASSRLTREDTQYF
TRBJ2-1,few,NA,TRBV5-1,TGCGCCAGCAGCCGACAAGCGGAGAAGTTCTTC,CASSRQAEKFF
TRBJ2-7,many,NA,TRBV29-1,TGCAGCGTTGCACTTTGGGACCGGGCCTACGAGCAGTACTTC,CSVALWDRAYEQYF
TRBJ2-5,few,NA,TRBV20-1,TGCAGTGCTCCCCGATGGGGGGATGCGAAGGAGACCCAGTACTTC,CSAPRWGDAKETQYF
TRBJ1-1,few,NA,TRBV20-1,TGCAGTGCCCGGGGACTGGGCACTGAAGCTTTCTTT,CSARGLGTEAFF
TRBJ1-2,NA,TRBD1,TRBV19,TGTGCCAGTACCTCCTTAAGGGGCGGGACAGTTTATGGCTACACCTTC,CASTSLRGGTVYGYTF
TRBJ2-2,NA,NA,TRBV5-1,TGCGCCAGCAGACATATAAGGGGCGATAATAGCGCCGAGCTGTTTTTT,CASRHIRGDNSAELFF
TRBJ2-1,few,NA,TRBV5-1,TGCGCCAGCAGCTTGGTCGTAATGGGGGAAGGCTCCTACAATGAGCAGTTCTTC,CASSLVVMGEGSYNEQFF
TRBJ2-1,NA,NA,TRBV12-3/TRBV12-4,TGTGCCAGCAGTCCCCTCGAGCGCCCCTACAATGAGCAGTTCTTC,CASSPLERPYNEQFF
TRBJ2-5,few,NA,TRBV10-2,TGCGCCAGCAGTAAGTTCCAAGAGACCCAGTACTTC,CASSKFQETQYF
TRBJ2-5,few,NA,TRBV6-5,TGTGCCAGCAGTTACGGACTGAGCCAAGAGACCCAGTACTTC,CASSYGLSQETQYF
TRBJ1-5,few,NA,TRBV7-8,TGTGCCAGCAGCTTATCGGGGGTATCCCCTTACAATCAGCCCCAGCATTTT,CASSLSGVSPYNQPQHF
TRBJ2-5,many,NA,TRBV12-3/TRBV12-4,TGTGCCAGCAGTTATGGGGGAGAGACCCAGTACTTC,CASSYGGETQYF
TRBJ2-1,many,NA,TRBV29-1,TGCAGCGTTGGTTTCCGGACGGACTACAATGAGCAGTTCTTC,CSVGFRTDYNEQFF
TRBJ2-1,many,NA,TRBV5-1,TGCGCCAGCAGCTTGGTGGATGAGCAGTTCTTC,CASSLVDEQFF
TRBJ1-1,NA,NA,TRBV19,TGTGCCAGTAGCCATTTGGGTGGGAACACTGAAGCTTTCTTT,CASSHLGGNTEAFF
TRBJ2-1,few,NA,TRBV3-1,TGTGCCAGCAGCCAAACTTACTACAATGAGCAGTTCTTC,CASSQTYYNEQFF
TRBJ2-3,many,TRBD2,TRBV12-3/TRBV12-4,TGTGCCAGCAGTTTCTTGGGACTAGCGGGTACAGATACGCAGTATTTT,CASSFLGLAGTDTQYF
TRBJ1-2,NA,NA,TRBV5-1,TGCGCCAGCAGCTTCCAGGGACTTGACTATGGCTACACCTTC,CASSFQGLDYGYTF
TRBJ2-2,many,TRBD2,TRBV7-6,TGTGCCAGCAGCAGCTGGACTAGCGGGGGTGCCGTACCCCGGGAGCTGTTTTTT,CASSSWTSGGAVPRELFF
TRBJ1-5,NA,NA,TRBV20-1,TGCAGTGCTAGCAGGGGCCCCCCACAACAGCCCCAGCATTTT,CSASRGPPQQPQHF
TRBJ1-5,many,NA,TRBV12-3/TRBV12-4,TGTGCCAGCAGTCGCCAAAATCAGCCCCAGCATTTT,CASSRQNQPQHF
TRBJ2-3,NA,TRBD1,TRBV7-9,TGTGCCAGCGGAAGGGACAGGGATAACACAGATACGCAGTATTTT,CASGRDRDNTDTQYF
TRBJ2-2,many,TRBD1,TRBV12-3/TRBV12-4,TGTGCCAGCAGATTCGGGACAGCGAACACCGGGGAGCTGTTTTTT,CASRFGTANTGELFF
TRBJ1-1,many,TRBD1,TRBV7-3,TGTGCCAGCAGCCCACACAGGGGAACTGAAGCTTTCTTT,CASSPHRGTEAFF
TRBJ2-2,few,TRBD1,TRBV24-1,TGTGCCACCAGGACCAAAACCGGGACAGCGAACACCGGGGAGCTGTTTTTT,CATRTKTGTANTGELFF
TRBJ2-1,many,NA,TRBV12-3/TRBV12-4,TGTGCCAGCAGTTCCGGGGATGGGGATGAGCAGTTCTTC,CASSSGDGDEQFF
TRBJ2-7,NA,TRBD2,TRBV10-3,TGTGCCATCGCCCTAGCGGGCGCCTACGAGCAGTACTTC,CAIALAGAYEQYF
TRBJ2-3,few,TRBD2,TRBV6-5,TGTGCCAGCAGTTACTCGAAGCGGGGCGGCACAGATACGCAGTATTTT,CASSYSKRGGTDTQYF
TRBJ2-2,few,TRBD1,TRBV27,TGTGCCAGCAGTTTAGAGGCGGTGGCGACAGGGATCGGGGAGCTGTTTTTT,CASSLEAVATGIGELFF
TRBJ2-3,many,NA,TRBV20-1,TGCAGTGCTAGAGGAACGGGCCCGAGCACAGATACGCAGTATTTT,CSARGTGPSTDTQYF
TRBJ1-2,many,TRBD1,TRBV7-9,TGTGCCAGCAGCTTAACTCAGGGGGTCTACTATGGCTACACCTTC,CASSLTQGVYYGYTF